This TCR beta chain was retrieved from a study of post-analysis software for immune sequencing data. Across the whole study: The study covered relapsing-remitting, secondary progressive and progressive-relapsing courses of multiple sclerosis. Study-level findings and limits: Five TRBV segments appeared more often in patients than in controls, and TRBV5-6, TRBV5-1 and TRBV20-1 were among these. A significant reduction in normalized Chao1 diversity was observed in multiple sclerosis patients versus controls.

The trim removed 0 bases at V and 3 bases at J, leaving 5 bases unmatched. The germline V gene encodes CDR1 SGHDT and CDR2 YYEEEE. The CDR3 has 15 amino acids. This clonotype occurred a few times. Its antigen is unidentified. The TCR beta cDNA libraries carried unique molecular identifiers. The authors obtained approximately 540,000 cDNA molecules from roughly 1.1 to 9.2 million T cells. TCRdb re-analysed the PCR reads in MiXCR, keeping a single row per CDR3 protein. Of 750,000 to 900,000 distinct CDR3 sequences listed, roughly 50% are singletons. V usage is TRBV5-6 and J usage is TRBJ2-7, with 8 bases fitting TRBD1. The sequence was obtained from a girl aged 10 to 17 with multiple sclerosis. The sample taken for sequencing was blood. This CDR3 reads CASSLVLTGDYEQYF. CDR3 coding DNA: TGTGCCAGCAGCTTGGTCCTGACAGGGGACTACGAGCAGTACTTC.